A single sample gave rise to the 32 T cell receptor beta chains below, sequenced in a study of T cell responses to AZD1222 COVID-19 vaccine. Profiled with immunoSEQ multiplex PCR; TCRdb holds only in-frame clones, not every one. The sample comprises about 150,000 clones, 80% to 95% of which are singletons, and 2% to 2.5% rests with the top ten. The input for sequencing was peripheral blood, taken on day 0 of AZD1222 vaccination. Receptors originate from an adult in good health.

This sequence joins TRBV10-3 and TRBJ1-6; no firm D call. CDR1 ENHRY and CDR2 SYGVKD come from the germline V gene. V lost 6 bases, J lost 1 base, and 13 bases lay in between. The CDR3 covers 16 residues. CDR3 loop: CAIREQTVSYNSPLHF. The CDR3 DNA reads TGTGCCATCAGGGAACAGACGGTTTCCTATAATTCACCCCTCCACTTT.

CDR3 region: CASRFELGDSLSTDTQYF. CDR3 sequence (DNA): TGTGCAAGTCGCTTTGAACTAGGGGACAGCCTTAGCACAGATACGCAGTATTTT. V usage is TRBV12-2 and J usage is TRBJ2-3; the table assigns TRBD1, which was not confirmed against the DNA. TRBV12-2 is a recognized pseudogene. The CDR3 is 18 residues long.

V gene TRBV6-2 or TRBV6-3 combines with J gene TRBJ1-1, with D unresolved. Trimming pared 6 bases from V and 1 base from J, leaving 9 bases between. Germline V gives CDR1 MNHEY, CDR2 SVGEGT. This CDR3 comprises 13 residues. The CDR3 nucleotides read TGTGCCAGCAGCCTTCGGTGGAACACTGAAGCTTTCTTT. It codes for CASSLRWNTEAFF.

The chain is built from TRBV14 and TRBJ2-1; the D is unclear. Germline CDR1 is SGHDN and CDR2 is FVKESK. The germline V and J ends were trimmed by 0 bases and 9 bases, with 6 bases remaining between them. This CDR3 is built from 12 residues. CDR3 nucleotides: TGTGCCAGCAGCCAAGAATGGGGTGAGCAGTTCTTC. Its protein is CASSQEWGEQFF. The full variable domain, its missing parts supplied by reference TRBV14 and TRBJ2-1, is EAGVTQFPSHSVIEKGQTVTLRCDPISGHDNLYWYRRVMGKEIKFLLHFVKESKQDESGMPNNRFLAERTGGTYSTLKVQPAELEDSGVYFCASSQEWGEQFFGPGTRLTVL.

The chain is built from TRBV5-1 and TRBJ2-1; D may correspond to TRBD1 or TRBD2 (5 bases each). Germline V CDR1 and CDR2: SGHRS, YFSETQ. V dropped 4 bases and J dropped 4 bases, with 15 bases sitting between them. The CDR3 runs to 15 residues. The chain's CDR3 is CASSAAGASYNEQFF. As DNA, the CDR3 is TGCGCCAGCAGCGCTGCCGGGGCGTCATACAATGAGCAGTTCTTC.

The chain combines TRBV6-2 or TRBV6-3 with TRBJ2-5; 8 nucleotides align to TRBD2. V shed 6 bases and J 4 bases; nucleotides not matched to a gene: 13. CDR3 length: 16 residues. The V gene's germline CDR1 is MNHEY and CDR2 SVGEGT. The CDR3 sequence is CASSDPLSGKIETQYF. DNA for the CDR3: TGTGCCAGCAGCGATCCCCTTAGCGGGAAGATAGAGACCCAGTACTTC.

The J gene is TRBJ2-2, the V gene TRBV3-1 (or the pseudogene TRBV3-2); D may match TRBD1 or TRBD2 (5 bases each). This CDR3 comprises 13 residues. V shed 3 bases and J shed 6 bases, with 8 bases lying between them. Germline loops: CDR1 LGHDT, CDR2 YNNKEL (reference sequence). As DNA, the CDR3 is TGTGCCAGCAGCCAGCAGGGAGCCGGGGAGCTGTTTTTT. It yields the protein CASSQQGAGELFF.

The chain employs TRBV5-1 and TRBJ1-2; TRBD1 might be the D (6 bases). This CDR3 is 14 amino acids long. Germline CDR1 reads SGHRS; CDR2 reads YFSETQ. V dropped 1 base and J dropped 1 base, with 8 bases sitting between them. In DNA, the CDR3 is TGCGCCAGCAGCTTGCTGGACAGTAACTATGGCTACACCTTC. This encodes CASSLLDSNYGYTF.

The rearrangement joins TRBV6-1 to TRBJ2-7; 7 bases align to TRBD1. V trimming: 2 bases; J trimming: 6 bases; junction bases outside the gene matches: 1. The CDR3 has 12 residues. Per germline, CDR1 MNHNS and CDR2 SASEGT. For the CDR3, the DNA is TGTGCCAGCAGTGAACAGGGGGTCGAGCAGTACTTC. The encoded protein is CASSEQGVEQYF.

Comment on this clone: Other DNA sequences in the sample encode the same CDR3. The CDR3 protein is CASSLTGGSEQYF. Here the CDR3 DNA reads TGTGCCAGCAGTTTGACAGGGGGCTCCGAGCAGTACTTC. This sequence joins TRBV5-6 and TRBJ2-7; 10 nucleotides align to TRBD1. Germline lookup yields CDR1 SGHDT and CDR2 YYEEEE. V gave up 5 bases and J gave up 6 bases; unmatched junction bases: 5. The length of the CDR3 is 13 residues.

The chain's CDR3 is CASSLIGGSSGNTIYF. The CDR3 nucleotides are TGTGCCAGCAGCCTCATTGGAGGCAGCTCTGGAAACACCATATATTTT. This chain connects TRBV3-1 (or the pseudogene TRBV3-2) to TRBJ1-3; D is uncertain. CDR1 LGHDT and CDR2 YNNKEL come from the germline V gene (reference sequence). Trimming removed 4 bases from V and 0 bases from J, with 13 bases in between. This CDR3 spans 16 amino acids.

This chain uses TRBV5-4 with TRBJ2-3; D unclear. There are 16 residues in the CDR3. Germline CDR1 SGHNT, CDR2 YYREEE (reference sequence). V lost 0 bases to trimming and J lost 0 bases, with 11 bases between them. CDR3 coding DNA: TGTGCCAGCAGCTTGGACCATTCCCCTAGCACAGATACGCAGTATTTT. Protein: CASSLDHSPSTDTQYF.

This chain joins TRBV9 and TRBJ2-1, with 9 bases matching TRBD2. CDR1 SGDLS and CDR2 YYNGEE come from the germline V gene. The CDR3 has 16 amino acids. The V and J ends lost 4 bases and 3 bases, in that order; junction bases with no gene match: 8. The DNA of the CDR3 is TGTGCCAGCAGCTCCAGACTAGCGGAGAGCTACAATGAGCAGTTCTTC. Amino acid sequence: CASSSRLAESYNEQFF.

J is TRBJ2-1 and V is TRBV3-1 (or the pseudogene TRBV3-2), with TRBD2 matching over 7 bases. Germline lookup yields CDR1 LGHDT and CDR2 YNNKEL (reference sequence). This CDR3 comprises 13 residues. J was trimmed by 9 bases and V by 4 bases; bases with no gene match: 6. CDR3 DNA: TGTGCCAGCAGCCTTCGACTAGCATTTGAGCAGTTCTTC. Translating it yields CASSLRLAFEQFF.

V is TRBV5-1 and J is TRBJ2-7, with unresolved D. The CDR3 covers 14 residues. Germline V gene sequence: CDR1 SGHRS, CDR2 YFSETQ. V lost 0 bases and J 3 bases, leaving 10 bases between the germline ends. The CDR3: CASSLDGPYYEQYF. For the CDR3, the DNA is TGCGCCAGCAGCTTGGATGGACCCTACTACGAGCAGTACTTC.

The rearrangement joins TRBV6-6 to TRBJ1-2; possible D gene TRBD1, 6 bases. With 10 bases removed from V and 8 bases from J, the gap between germline ends came to 17 bases. CDR1 and CDR2 from the germline V gene are MNHNY and SVGAGI (reference sequence). The CDR3 loop spans 12 amino acids. The CDR3 spells CATRAWGRGYTF. As DNA, the CDR3 is TGTGCCACCCGAGCCTGGGGGCGGGGCTACACCTTC.

This sequence joins TRBV21-1 and TRBJ2-7; whether TRBD1, the table's D call, matches the DNA was not checked. TRBV21-1 is labeled a pseudogene. This CDR3 spans 15 amino acids. The CDR3 DNA sequence: TGTGCCAGCACTAACGGGACAAAGGAAACCTACGAGCAGTACTTC. It specifies CASTNGTKETYEQYF.

This sequence joins TRBV20-1 and TRBJ2-5; TRBD2 aligns across 10 bases. After removal of 3 bases from V and 13 bases from J, the junction contained 14 bases not matched to a gene. The CDR3 is 14 residues long. Per germline, CDR1 DFQATT and CDR2 SNEGSKA (reference sequence). Here the CDR3 DNA reads TGCAGTGCTAGTCCGGGGACTAGCGCCATCTTGCCGTACTTC. Amino acid sequence: CSASPGTSAILPYF.

The V call is TRBV16, the J call TRBJ1-2; a possible D gene is TRBD1 (5 bases). V gave up 3 bases and J gave up 3 bases, with 11 bases separating them. CDR1 and CDR2 (germline): KGHSY, FQNENV. This CDR3 spans 14 amino acids. The CDR3, as DNA: TGTGCCAGCAGCCACCTCTCAGGGTACTATGGCTACACCTTC. Its translation: CASSHLSGYYGYTF.

This chain links TRBV5-4 with TRBJ1-3; D is unresolved. CDR1 SGHNT and CDR2 YYREEE come from the germline V gene (reference sequence). The CDR3 covers 15 residues. V was clipped by 1 base and J by 0 bases, with 8 bases between them. CDR3 amino acids: CASSLNSVSGNTIYF. CDR3 bases: TGTGCCAGCAGCTTGAATTCCGTCTCTGGAAACACCATATATTTT.

The chain couples TRBV7-3 to TRBJ1-1, with D unclear. The CDR3 is 13 amino acids. Trimming stripped 5 bases from V and 1 base from J, with 8 bases between. Per germline, CDR1 SGHTA and CDR2 FQGTGA. The CDR3 reads CASSATPNTEAFF. The CDR3 coding sequence is TGTGCCAGCAGCGCTACACCGAACACTGAAGCTTTCTTT.

The chain combines TRBV7-2 with TRBJ2-7; D is perhaps TRBD1 (5 bases). V lost 5 bases, J lost 2 bases, and 19 bases lay in between. CDR1 is SGHTA and CDR2 is FQGNSA in the germline V gene. There are 16 residues in the CDR3. The CDR3 sequence: CASSPPAAGNPYEQYF. CDR3 in DNA: TGTGCCAGCAGCCCACCTGCTGCAGGGAACCCCTACGAGCAGTACTTC.

The rearrangement links TRBV7-9 to TRBJ1-4, with TRBD1 as a possible D gene (6 bases). Trimming shortened V by 1 base and J by 5 bases, and 17 bases separated the two germline ends. The CDR3 is 17 amino acids. From germline, CDR1 is SEHNR and CDR2 FQNEAQ (reference sequence). This chain's CDR3 is CASSLGKLGQINEKLFF. In DNA form, the CDR3 reads TGTGCCAGCAGCTTAGGGAAACTTGGACAGATAAATGAAAAACTGTTTTTT.

The genes are TRBV19 and TRBJ1-2, with D tentatively TRBD1 (5 bases). This CDR3 is built from 16 residues. The germline CDR1 and CDR2 sequences are LNHDA and SQIVND (reference sequence). The germline V and J ends were trimmed by 5 bases and 5 bases, with 21 bases remaining between them. This CDR3 is CASSPLPGDVGYGYTF. The CDR3 region has the DNA TGTGCCAGTAGTCCCCTCCCGGGGGACGTGGGGTATGGCTACACCTTC.

This clone has a single count. V and J are TRBV5-1 and TRBJ1-1; possibly TRBD1 for D (6 bases). From germline, CDR1 is SGHRS and CDR2 YFSETQ. V shed 0 bases and J shed 4 bases, with 13 bases lying between them. The CDR3 sequence is 15 residues long. CDR3 coding DNA: TGCGCCAGCAGCTTGGCTTCCCAGGGGCCCACTGAAGCTTTCTTT. Translating gives CASSLASQGPTEAFF.

This clone has just one count. The V and J genes are TRBV7-2 and TRBJ2-2, with TRBD1 matching over 9 bases. Germline CDR1 SGHTA, CDR2 FQGNSA. The CDR3 is 17 residues long. Losses at the gene ends were 1 base for V and 4 bases for J; bases not matched to a gene: 7. The CDR3 region is CASSLVALTGGTGELFF. The CDR3 coding sequence is TGTGCCAGCAGCTTAGTTGCCTTGACAGGGGGCACCGGGGAGCTGTTTTTT. The complete variable domain, with remaining parts taken from reference TRBV7-2 and TRBJ2-2, reads GAGVSQSPSNKVTEKGKDVELRCDPISGHTALYWYRQSLGQGLEFLIYFQGNSAPDKSGLPSDRFSAERTGGSVSTLTIQRTQQEDSAVYLCASSLVALTGGTGELFFGEGSRLTVL.

The chain links TRBV3-1 (or the pseudogene TRBV3-2) to TRBJ1-6; D is uncertain. This CDR3 is 15 amino acids long. CDR1 and CDR2 (germline): LGHDT, YNNKEL (reference sequence). V was pared by 5 bases and J by 8 bases, with 16 bases between. CDR3 protein: CASSATRGRDSPLHF. The DNA of the CDR3 is TGTGCCAGCAGCGCGACAAGAGGGAGAGATTCACCCCTCCACTTT.

V is TRBV7-9 and J is TRBJ1-6; D not resolved. In germline, CDR1 is SEHNR, CDR2 FQNEAQ (reference sequence). This CDR3 is 14 amino acids long. Trimming stripped 5 bases from V and 6 bases from J, with 11 bases between. The CDR3 protein is CASSPHQLNSPLHF. CDR3 sequence (DNA): TGTGCCAGCAGCCCCCACCAGCTTAATTCACCCCTCCACTTT.

J is TRBJ1-4 and V is TRBV19; D gene ambiguous. Deletions cut 3 bases from V and 6 bases from J, with 11 bases between. Looked up from germline, CDR1 is LNHDA and CDR2 is SQIVND (reference sequence). The CDR3 covers 14 residues. Written as DNA, the CDR3 is TGTGCCAGTAGTATCCAGCACCAACATGAAAAACTGTTTTTT. Amino acid sequence: CASSIQHQHEKLFF.

This clone showed up just a few times. This chain connects TRBV12-5 to TRBJ1-6; D possibly corresponds to TRBD1 (5 bases). V was shortened by 6 bases and J by 6 bases, with 9 bases between the two germline ends. The CDR3 has 13 amino acids. Germline CDR1 and CDR2: LGHNT and FRNRAP. The CDR3: CASGRDLNSPLHF. The CDR3 nucleotides read TGTGCTAGTGGACGGGACCTTAATTCACCCCTCCACTTT.

The chain uses TRBV14 and TRBJ2-1; TRBD2 is a possible D gene (5 bases). The V gene lost 4 bases and the J gene lost 10 bases, with 8 bases spanning the gap. The CDR3 loop spans 11 amino acids. Per germline, CDR1 SGHDN and CDR2 FVKESK. This CDR3 reads CASSPGTEQFF. DNA for the CDR3: TGTGCCAGCAGCCCGGGAACAGAGCAGTTCTTC.

The rearrangement links TRBV19 to TRBJ1-2, with D possibly TRBD1 on 5 matching bases. The V end was cut by 5 bases, the J end by 6 bases, with 7 bases between. The germline CDR1 and CDR2 sequences are LNHDA and SQIVND (reference sequence). The CDR3 length is 11 residues. CDR3 sequence reads: CASSSGHGYTF. The CDR3 DNA reads TGTGCCAGTAGTTCGGGGCATGGCTACACCTTC.